The 5 T cell receptor beta chains presented below share a single source sample, sequenced in a study of a mutant IDH1 vaccine in newly diagnosed glioma. Indicated time point: week 23, last vaccination. In every dose of vaccine, 300 ug of mutant IDH1 20-mer peptide was given alongside topical imiquimod. Data came from immunoSEQ multiplex PCR; TCRdb stores just in-frame clones and leaves some out. Among about 30,000 clones listed, 70% to 90% were seen once. Their recognized antigens are unknown. The input for sequencing was PBMCs, taken from a glioma patient whose treatment included an IDH1 peptide vaccine. Receptors were obtained from a man aged 40-50 years with glioma.

This chain connects TRBV2 to TRBJ2-7, with a tentative D call TRBD2 (6 bases). The length of the CDR3 is 14 residues. Germline assignment: CDR1 SNHLY and CDR2 FYNNEI. Trimming shortened V by 5 bases and J by 1 base, and 12 bases separated the two germline ends. The CDR3 DNA is TGTGCCAGCAGTACCCCGGGACTTTCCTACGAGCAGTACTTC. Protein: CASSTPGLSYEQYF.

This chain joins TRBV6-5 and TRBJ1-4; D is perhaps TRBD1 (5 bases). Germline values: CDR1 MNHEY, CDR2 SVGAGI. Between the trimmed V and J ends, which lost 6 bases and 0 bases, there was a span of 11 bases. The CDR3 has 15 residues. DNA of the CDR3: TGTGCCAGCAGGCGGGACGGTGCAACTAATGAAAAACTGTTTTTT. Translating it yields CASRRDGATNEKLFF.

The chain links TRBV10-3 to TRBJ2-7, with D possibly called TRBD1 or TRBD2 (5 bases each). This CDR3 has 13 amino acids. The germline V and J ends were trimmed by 8 bases and 3 bases, with 14 bases remaining between them. Germline CDR1 is ENHRY and CDR2 is SYGVKD. CDR3 in DNA: TGTGCCATCCTGGACAAAGGGAGCTACGAGCAGTACTTC. The encoded protein is CAILDKGSYEQYF.

The genes are TRBV18 and TRBJ1-4, with D maybe TRBD1 (5 bases). Germline V gene data show CDR1 as KGHSH and CDR2 as LQKENI. This CDR3 contains 15 residues. The V gene lost 4 bases and the J gene lost 2 bases, with 11 bases spanning the gap. The CDR3 bases are TGTGCCAGCTCACTACCAGGGCCGACTAATGAAAAACTGTTTTTT. Encoded protein: CASSLPGPTNEKLFF.

V gene TRBV7-9 combines with J gene TRBJ2-5; TRBD1 agrees at 7 bases. Germline V gene data show CDR1 as SEHNR and CDR2 as FQNEAQ (reference sequence). The CDR3 extends over 15 amino acids. The V segment lost 5 bases and the J segment 3 bases; nucleotides outside the gene matches: 9. The CDR3 sequence: CASSIRQGPKETQYF. DNA for the CDR3: TGTGCCAGCAGCATTAGACAGGGACCGAAAGAGACCCAGTACTTC.